Presented here are 9 T cell receptor beta chains from one specimen sequenced in a study of OX40 agonist ivuxolimab in advanced cancers. The protocol was immunoSEQ multiplex PCR, while the TCRdb copy is restricted to in-frame clones and leaves out a portion. The sample has 30,000 to 45,000 clones, roughly 90% seen once. The sample was CD4+ or CD8+ T cells sorted from blood, taken in a trial of the OX40 agonist ivuxolimab. All receptors derive from an adult with an advanced solid tumor such as melanoma, head and neck, liver or kidney cancer.

This rearrangement joins TRBV11-2 to TRBJ1-3; D call uncertain. With 4 bases removed from V and 4 bases from J, the gap between germline ends came to 8 bases. Looked up from germline, CDR1 is SGHAT and CDR2 is FQNNGV. This CDR3 spans 13 amino acids. The CDR3, as DNA: TGTGCCAGCAGCTCAGGTCCCGGAAACACCATATATTTT. It codes for CASSSGPGNTIYF.

The gene calls are TRBV9 and TRBJ2-1; 10 nucleotides agree with TRBD2. After removal of 4 bases from V and 7 bases from J, the junction contained 11 bases not matched to a gene. The V gene's germline CDR1 is SGDLS and CDR2 YYNGEE. CDR3 length equals 16 residues. The CDR3 region has the DNA TGTGCCAGCAGCATAGAGTCTCGGGGACTAGCGAATGAGCAGTTCTTC. This codes for CASSIESRGLANEQFF.

The chain links TRBV28 to TRBJ1-5; maybe TRBD1 (6 bases). V lost 5 bases, J lost 2 bases, and 16 bases lay in between. The length of the CDR3 is 16 residues. The germline V gene has CDR1 MDHEN and CDR2 SYDVKM. The CDR3 DNA reads TGTGCCAGCAGTCCGAGGGGGACGCCCGGCAATCAGCCCCAGCATTTT. Amino acids: CASSPRGTPGNQPQHF.

The sample holds one count of this clone. This chain links TRBV4-1 with TRBJ2-3; TRBD2 aligns across 9 bases. The V and J ends lost 8 bases and 5 bases, in that order; junction bases with no gene match: 5. CDR1 and CDR2 from the germline V gene are MGHRA and YSYEKL. This CDR3 is built from 13 residues. As DNA, the CDR3 is TGCGCCAGCGTAGCGGGAGTTGGAGATACGCAGTATTTT. Translated, it gives CASVAGVGDTQYF.

This sequence joins TRBV6-1 and TRBJ1-4, with 7 positions matching TRBD1. Germline V gives CDR1 MNHNS, CDR2 SASEGT. The CDR3 contains 15 residues. The V gene end was trimmed by 4 bases and the J gene end by 10 bases; junction bases not matched to a gene: 12. The chain's CDR3 is CASSVYGAQGRKLFF. DNA of the CDR3: TGTGCCAGCAGTGTATACGGGGCACAGGGGCGAAAACTGTTTTTT.

The chain is built from TRBV5-4 and TRBJ2-2, with D perhaps matching TRBD2 (5 bases). Germline values: CDR1 SGHNT, CDR2 YYREEE (reference sequence). This CDR3 comprises 17 residues. Trimming shortened V by 1 base and J by 1 base, and 14 bases separated the two germline ends. In nucleotides, the CDR3 is TGTGCCAGCAGCTTGCGTAAGCTAGCCGGGAACACCGGGGAGCTGTTTTTT. Amino acids: CASSLRKLAGNTGELFF.

The rearrangement uses TRBV7-8 and TRBJ1-5; D is unresolved. Trimming removed 5 bases at V and 7 bases at J, with 12 bases between. This CDR3 contains 13 residues. Per the germline V gene, CDR1 is SGHVS and CDR2 is FQNEAQ. As DNA, the CDR3 is TGTGCCAGCAGCCCCGGTGGGCGCCAGCCCCAGCATTTT. Translating it yields CASSPGGRQPQHF.

V is TRBV7-8 and J is TRBJ1-2; a possible D gene is TRBD1 (5 bases). Trimming cost V 4 bases and J 8 bases, with 14 bases left between them. The CDR3 consists of 13 residues. Germline-derived CDR1 and CDR2 are SGHVS and FQNEAQ. The CDR3, as DNA: TGTGCCAGCAGCTCAGAGCAGGGTGGAGGCTACACCTTC. This codes for CASSSEQGGGYTF. Full variable domain (outside the CDR3, taken from reference TRBV7-8 and TRBJ1-2): GAGVSQSPRYKVAKRGQDVALRCDPISGHVSLFWYQQALGQGPEFLTYFQNEAQLDKSGLPSDRFFAERPEGSVSTLKIQRTQQEDSAVYLCASSSEQGGGYTFGSGTRLTVV.

This chain links TRBV5-4 with TRBJ2-1, with D tentatively TRBD1 or TRBD2 (6 bases each). Trimming shortened V by 0 bases and J by 4 bases, and 14 bases separated the two germline ends. Germline CDR1 is SGHNT and CDR2 is YYREEE (reference sequence). The CDR3 has 16 residues. Here the CDR3 reads CASSLVWGARYNEQFF. CDR3 DNA sequence: TGTGCCAGCAGCTTGGTTTGGGGGGCTCGTTACAATGAGCAGTTCTTC.